This TCR beta chain was profiled in a study of CD8 T cells in ankylosing spondylitis. Study outcomes and limitations: Earlier work had already found some motif variants in reactive arthritis synovial fluid and blood. A TCR beta motif made of 7 to 9 highly homologous variants seemed typical of ankylosing spondylitis blood. Clones linked to the disease showed a CD8+ phenotype. They occurred at relatively low frequencies in peripheral blood.

The CDR3 is made up of 13 amino acids. Germline V gene sequence: CDR1 MGHRA, CDR2 YSYEKL. This clonotype was found a few times. Its antigen is still unknown. The junction departs from the called germline gene at one end, perhaps through a read error. As the method for making TCR beta libraries, quantitative 5'-RACE with molecular barcodes was used. TCRdb independently ran MiXCR on the 5' RACE reads; one entry per CDR3 protein. The table has just under 350,000 distinct CDR3 sequences, roughly 15% seen once. Sequencing was carried out using blood, either unsorted or a sorted T cell fraction (not recorded which). This clonotype was obtained from a male donor with ankylosing spondylitis or in good health (not recorded which). V usage is TRBV4-1 and J usage is TRBJ1-1, with D possibly being TRBD1 (5 bases). CDR3 region: CASSHVGEGDTLF. The CDR3 DNA sequence: TGCGCCAGCAGCCATGTGGGGGAGGGTGATACTCTCTTT.